This T cell receptor (beta chain) was recovered during a study of T cell responses to AZD1222 COVID-19 vaccine. Study in general: Second doses were pooled across both intervals (about 4 or about 12 weeks). Overall study findings and caveats: Donors in the cohort were predominantly white British and more often female, and clonal diversity was possibly underestimated. Increases in Spike-specific TCR breadth and depth were seen after two AZD1222 doses.

This clone occurred a few times. Its antigen remains unidentified. CDR1 is SNHLY, CDR2 FYNNEI, per germline. V lost 6 bases and J lost 6; bases outside the gene matches: 7. The CDR3 spans 13 residues. TCRdb's copy holds only in-frame clones and misses some; the assay was immunoSEQ multiplex PCR. The data show about 100,000 clones, 86% seen once. The chain couples TRBV2 to TRBJ1-2, with 7 bases identical to TRBD1. Here the sequenced sample was peripheral blood, taken on day 0 of AZD1222 vaccination. The source is an adult in good health. In DNA form, the CDR3 reads TGTGCCAGCAGCCGAGGGGGCTACGATGGCTACACCTTC. It codes for CASSRGGYDGYTF.